This is a list of T cell receptor beta chains from one sample in a study of blood T cell repertoires in COVID-19. Produced via immunoSEQ multiplex PCR; TCRdb's table is partial and in-frame only. The table includes around 190,000 clones, roughly 77% detected once. Sequencing was carried out using PBMCs or T cells enriched from blood (not recorded which). The receptors were gathered from a woman aged 50 to 60 with acute COVID-19. Both conserved end residues are part of each CDR3. Each record gives: V gene, D gene, clone size, J gene, CDR3 protein, CDR3 DNA. The D gene is left open where the match is weak. Part of the rows lack a size; the others show once, few, many or a class for expanded clones.

V gene: TRBV5-6
D gene: .
clone size: few
J gene: TRBJ2-1
CDR3 protein: CASSLWGGSSYNEQFF
CDR3 DNA: TGTGCCAGCAGCTTGTGGGGCGGAAGCTCCTACAATGAGCAGTTCTTC

V gene: TRBV13
D gene: .
clone size: few
J gene: TRBJ1-4
CDR3 protein: CASSPRTVSGGKLFF
CDR3 DNA: TGTGCCAGCAGCCCGCGGACGGTCTCAGGAGGAAAACTGTTTTTT

V gene: TRBV14
D gene: .
clone size: .
J gene: TRBJ1-1
CDR3 protein: CASSQTAGAQGTEAFF
CDR3 DNA: TGTGCCAGCAGCCAGACGGCGGGGGCGCAGGGCACTGAAGCTTTCTTT

V gene: TRBV4-1
D gene: TRBD2
clone size: .
J gene: TRBJ2-5
CDR3 protein: CASSQEAGGVVQTQYF
CDR3 DNA: TGCGCCAGCAGCCAAGAGGCCGGGGGGGTTGTCCAGACCCAGTACTTC

V gene: TRBV18
D gene: .
clone size: .
J gene: TRBJ1-4
CDR3 protein: CASSPRTVGANEKLFF
CDR3 DNA: TGTGCCAGCTCACCAAGGACAGTTGGTGCTAATGAAAAACTGTTTTTT

V gene: TRBV5-4
D gene: .
clone size: .
J gene: TRBJ1-2
CDR3 protein: CASSSGDRWGYGYTF
CDR3 DNA: TGTGCCAGCAGCTCGGGGGACCGCTGGGGCTATGGCTACACCTTC

V gene: TRBV7-8
D gene: .
clone size: once
J gene: TRBJ1-2
CDR3 protein: CASSPPPSGVGYGYTF
CDR3 DNA: TGTGCCAGCAGCCCCCCCCCTTCGGGGGTCGGCTATGGCTACACCTTC

V gene: TRBV6-1
D gene: .
clone size: .
J gene: TRBJ2-1
CDR3 protein: CASSASTAAGYNEQFF
CDR3 DNA: TGTGCCAGCAGTGCCTCGACTGCGGCGGGGTACAATGAGCAGTTCTTC

V gene: TRBV5-1
D gene: .
clone size: .
J gene: TRBJ1-2
CDR3 protein: CASSLDGGPYTF
CDR3 DNA: TGCGCCAGCAGCTTGGACGGGGGGCCCTACACCTTC

V gene: TRBV28
D gene: TRBD1
clone size: .
J gene: TRBJ1-5
CDR3 protein: CASSSEDRGLGNQPQHF
CDR3 DNA: TGTGCCAGCAGTTCCGAGGACAGGGGGCTCGGCAATCAGCCCCAGCATTTT

V gene: TRBV28
D gene: TRBD1
clone size: .
J gene: TRBJ1-2
CDR3 protein: CASSTTGTGGPDTF
CDR3 DNA: TGTGCCAGCAGTACCACCGGGACAGGGGGCCCAGACACCTTC

V gene: TRBV19
D gene: TRBD1
clone size: .
J gene: TRBJ1-1
CDR3 protein: CASTKDRGTEAFF
CDR3 DNA: TGTGCCAGTACCAAGGACAGGGGCACTGAAGCTTTCTTT

V gene: TRBV19
D gene: TRBD2
clone size: once
J gene: TRBJ2-1
CDR3 protein: CASSIGLAGGPYNEQFF
CDR3 DNA: TGTGCCAGTAGTATCGGACTAGCGGGGGGGCCTTACAATGAGCAGTTCTTC

V gene: TRBV27
D gene: .
clone size: .
J gene: TRBJ2-1
CDR3 protein: CASSWGDSYNEQFF
CDR3 DNA: TGTGCCAGCAGTTGGGGGGACTCCTACAATGAGCAGTTCTTC

V gene: TRBV24-1
D gene: .
clone size: .
J gene: TRBJ2-1
CDR3 protein: CATSDRGLTGSYNEQFF
CDR3 DNA: TGTGCCACCAGTGATCGGGGACTCACTGGCTCCTACAATGAGCAGTTCTTC

V gene: TRBV5-4
D gene: TRBD2
clone size: .
J gene: TRBJ2-5
CDR3 protein: CASSLGGGETQYF
CDR3 DNA: TGTGCCAGCAGCTTGGGCGGGGGAGAGACCCAGTACTTC

V gene: TRBV28
D gene: .
clone size: .
J gene: TRBJ1-2
CDR3 protein: CASSLLGTGYGYTF
CDR3 DNA: TGTGCCAGCAGTTTATTGGGGACTGGCTATGGCTACACCTTC

V gene: TRBV6-6
D gene: TRBD1
clone size: .
J gene: TRBJ1-3
CDR3 protein: CASSFGPTGAGNTIYF
CDR3 DNA: TGTGCCAGCAGTTTCGGGCCTACAGGGGCGGGAAACACCATATATTTT

V gene: TRBV3-1/TRBV3-2
D gene: .
clone size: few
J gene: TRBJ1-2
CDR3 protein: CASSHLGAGHGYTF
CDR3 DNA: TGTGCCAGCAGCCACCTAGGGGCAGGGCATGGCTACACCTTC

V gene: TRBV29-1
D gene: TRBD1
clone size: .
J gene: TRBJ2-1
CDR3 protein: CSVWTGSNEQFF
CDR3 DNA: TGCAGCGTCTGGACAGGTAGCAATGAGCAGTTCTTC

V gene: TRBV9
D gene: .
clone size: .
J gene: TRBJ2-4
CDR3 protein: CASSPRTELAKNIQYF
CDR3 DNA: TGTGCCAGCAGCCCCCGGACAGAGCTAGCCAAAAACATTCAGTACTTC

V gene: TRBV29-1
D gene: TRBD1
clone size: .
J gene: TRBJ1-1
CDR3 protein: CSVGPGQGLTEAFF
CDR3 DNA: TGCAGCGTTGGGCCGGGACAGGGTCTAACTGAAGCTTTCTTT

V gene: TRBV5-1
D gene: .
clone size: .
J gene: TRBJ1-1
CDR3 protein: CASSYGQTTMNTEAFF
CDR3 DNA: TGCGCCAGCAGCTACGGACAGACCACCATGAACACTGAAGCTTTCTTT

V gene: TRBV18
D gene: TRBD1
clone size: .
J gene: TRBJ2-5
CDR3 protein: CASSRTSTGPLETQYF
CDR3 DNA: TGTGCCAGCTCAAGAACCTCGACAGGGCCACTAGAGACCCAGTACTTC

V gene: TRBV19
D gene: .
clone size: .
J gene: TRBJ1-5
CDR3 protein: CASSITLDQPQHF
CDR3 DNA: TGTGCCAGTAGTATAACCCTAGATCAGCCCCAGCATTTT

V gene: TRBV6-2/TRBV6-3
D gene: TRBD2
clone size: .
J gene: TRBJ2-1
CDR3 protein: CASSYAGTSGAYNEQFF
CDR3 DNA: TGTGCCAGCAGTTACGCCGGGACTAGCGGGGCCTACAATGAGCAGTTCTTC

V gene: TRBV6-5
D gene: TRBD2
clone size: few
J gene: TRBJ2-1
CDR3 protein: CASSSSGRAYNEQFF
CDR3 DNA: TGTGCCAGCAGTTCTAGCGGGAGGGCCTACAATGAGCAGTTCTTC

V gene: TRBV4-1
D gene: TRBD1
clone size: .
J gene: TRBJ2-2
CDR3 protein: CASSHLPVSPETGFFTGELFF
CDR3 DNA: TGCGCCAGCAGCCACCTCCCCGTATCACCCGAGACAGGGTTCTTCACCGGGGAGCTGTTTTTT

V gene: TRBV12-1
D gene: .
clone size: .
J gene: TRBJ1-6
CDR3 protein: CASSSRRHEFSYNSPLHF
CDR3 DNA: TGTGCCAGCAGCTCCAGAAGACACGAATTCTCCTATAATTCACCCCTCCACTTT

V gene: TRBV7-6
D gene: .
clone size: .
J gene: TRBJ1-3
CDR3 protein: CASSRVRGAPGNTIYF
CDR3 DNA: TGTGCCAGCAGCCGCGTACGGGGGGCTCCGGGAAACACCATATATTTT

V gene: TRBV6-5
D gene: .
clone size: .
J gene: TRBJ1-5
CDR3 protein: CASSQGRNQPQHF
CDR3 DNA: TGTGCCAGCAGTCAGGGTCGCAATCAGCCCCAGCATTTT

V gene: TRBV6-5
D gene: TRBD1
clone size: .
J gene: TRBJ1-6
CDR3 protein: CASSYTGDNSPLHF
CDR3 DNA: TGTGCCAGCAGTTACACAGGGGATAATTCACCCCTCCACTTT

V gene: TRBV7-9
D gene: TRBD1
clone size: few
J gene: TRBJ1-6
CDR3 protein: CASSLDRDFSPLHF
CDR3 DNA: TGTGCCAGCAGCTTGGACAGGGATTTTTCACCCCTCCACTTT